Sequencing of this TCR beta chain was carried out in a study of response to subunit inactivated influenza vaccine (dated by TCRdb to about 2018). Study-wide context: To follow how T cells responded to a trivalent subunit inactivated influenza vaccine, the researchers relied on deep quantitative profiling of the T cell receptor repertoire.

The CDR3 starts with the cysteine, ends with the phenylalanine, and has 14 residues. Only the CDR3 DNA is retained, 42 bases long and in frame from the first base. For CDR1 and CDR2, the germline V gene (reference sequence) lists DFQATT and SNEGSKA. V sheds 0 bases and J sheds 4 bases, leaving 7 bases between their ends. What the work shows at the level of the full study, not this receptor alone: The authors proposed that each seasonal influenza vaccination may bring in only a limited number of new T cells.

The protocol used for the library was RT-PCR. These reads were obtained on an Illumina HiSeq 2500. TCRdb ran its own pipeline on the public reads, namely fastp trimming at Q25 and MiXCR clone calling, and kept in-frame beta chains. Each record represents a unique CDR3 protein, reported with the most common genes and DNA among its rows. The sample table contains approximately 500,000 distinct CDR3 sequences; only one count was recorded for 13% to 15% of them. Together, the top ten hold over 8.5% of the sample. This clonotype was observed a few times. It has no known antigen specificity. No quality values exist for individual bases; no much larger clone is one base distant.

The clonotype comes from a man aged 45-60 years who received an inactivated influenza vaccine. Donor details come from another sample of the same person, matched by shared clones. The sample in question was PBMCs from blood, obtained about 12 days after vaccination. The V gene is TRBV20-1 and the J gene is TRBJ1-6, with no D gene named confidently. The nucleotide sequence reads TGCAGTGCTAGAGAAGGGATTTATAATTCACCCCTCCACTTT. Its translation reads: CSAREGIYNSPLHF.